The present T cell receptor beta chain was sequenced within a study of CD8+CD57+ T cells in acquired aplastic anemia. The study, taken as a whole, reports: Patients and controls shared twenty-nine CD8+ CDR3 sequences, highly expressed in patients.

In patients chosen for sequencing, flow cytometry had shown CD8+CD57+ cell expansion. About this clonotype itself: The antigen is not known.

Genomic DNA, the template, was used for profiling of the TCR beta VDJ and CDR3. TCRdb analysed the reads with MiXCR anew, one entry per CDR3 protein. The sample includes 200,000 to 250,000 distinct CDR3 sequences, 65% of them seen just once. Trimming shortened V by 0 bases and J by 5 bases, and 5 bases separated the two germline ends. CDR3 length: 12 amino acids. Germline CDR1 SGDLS, CDR2 YYNGEE. The sample comprised sorted CD4+, CD8+, or CD8+CD57+ T cells (not recorded which) from PBMCs. This receptor was obtained from a human donor with aplastic anemia. The chain uses TRBV9 and TRBJ1-2; D gene ambiguous. CDR3 sequence: CASSVDQYGYTF. The CDR3 region has the DNA TGTGCCAGCAGCGTAGATCAGTATGGCTACACCTTC.